This T cell receptor (beta chain) appears in the sequencing data of a study of blood T cell repertoires in COVID-19. Turning to the study itself: The cDNA or gDNA used as material had been derived from T cells, B-cell-depleted T cells, or PBMCs.

The authors' processing: Estimation of nucleated cell counts was performed using reference gene primer amplification. Profiling relied on immunoSEQ multiplex PCR, and the TCRdb table lists in-frame clones only, not all of them. The DNA was the basis for D and trimming; V, J and clone size are from that table. The profile shows a few hundred thousand clones, 80% to 90% of them singletons. Trimming took off 6 bases at V and 9 bases at J, with 15 bases between the two ends. This CDR3 comprises 14 residues. CDR1 and CDR2 (germline): MDHEN, SYDVKM. The sequence was obtained from a woman in her forties or fifties who had recovered from COVID-19. The rearrangement uses TRBV28 and TRBJ1-6; possible D gene TRBD1, 6 bases. The sequencing input was peripheral blood. In DNA, the CDR3 is TGTGCCAGCAGAGCGGCAGGGGAAAGTTCACCCCTCCACTTT. Translated, it gives CASRAAGESSPLHF. Looking up the rest from reference TRBV28 and TRBJ1-6 gives the full variable domain: DVKVTQSSRYLVKRTGEKVFLECVQDMDHENMFWYRQDPGLGLRLIYFSYDVKMKEKGDIPEGYSVSREKKERFSLILESASTNQTSMYLCASRAAGESSPLHFGNGTRLTVT.